Shown below are 3 T cell receptor beta chains from a single sample sequenced in a study of CD8+ T cells in alopecia areata. In each case, RNA was isolated and then reverse transcribed into cDNA as the sequencing template. Here immunoSEQ multiplex PCR was the method, and the copy in TCRdb shows in-frame clones only, minus some. Of hundreds of thousands of clones listed, approximately 61% were seen once; the top ten hold around 1.2%. Sequences were derived from CD4+ T cells sorted from blood, sampled at week 0. These receptors all come from a human donor with alopecia areata.

The chain combines TRBV7-6 with TRBJ2-3, with D uncertain. This CDR3 comprises 12 residues. Trimming shortened V by 3 bases and J by 4 bases, and 5 bases separated the two germline ends. Germline-derived CDR1 and CDR2 are SGHVS and FNYEAQ. CDR3 in DNA: TGTGCCAGCAGCTTCGGTGCAGATACGCAGTATTTT. Its translation: CASSFGADTQYF.

The chain employs TRBV7-9 and TRBJ2-5; possibly TRBD2 for D (5 bases). Trimming stripped 8 bases from V and 0 bases from J, with 10 bases between. CDR3 length: 13 amino acids. CDR1 and CDR2 (germline): SEHNR, FQNEAQ (reference sequence). The CDR3 loop is CASHAGYQETQYF. The CDR3 DNA reads as TGTGCCAGCCACGCGGGTTACCAAGAGACCCAGTACTTC.

V and J are TRBV7-2 and TRBJ2-5; D gene uncertain. V was pared by 5 bases and J by 4 bases, with 11 bases between. CDR3 length equals 13 residues. CDR1 is SGHTA and CDR2 is FQGNSA in the germline V gene. The CDR3, as DNA: TGTGCCAGCAGCCTGGACGGATTAGAGACCCAGTACTTC. Translating gives CASSLDGLETQYF.